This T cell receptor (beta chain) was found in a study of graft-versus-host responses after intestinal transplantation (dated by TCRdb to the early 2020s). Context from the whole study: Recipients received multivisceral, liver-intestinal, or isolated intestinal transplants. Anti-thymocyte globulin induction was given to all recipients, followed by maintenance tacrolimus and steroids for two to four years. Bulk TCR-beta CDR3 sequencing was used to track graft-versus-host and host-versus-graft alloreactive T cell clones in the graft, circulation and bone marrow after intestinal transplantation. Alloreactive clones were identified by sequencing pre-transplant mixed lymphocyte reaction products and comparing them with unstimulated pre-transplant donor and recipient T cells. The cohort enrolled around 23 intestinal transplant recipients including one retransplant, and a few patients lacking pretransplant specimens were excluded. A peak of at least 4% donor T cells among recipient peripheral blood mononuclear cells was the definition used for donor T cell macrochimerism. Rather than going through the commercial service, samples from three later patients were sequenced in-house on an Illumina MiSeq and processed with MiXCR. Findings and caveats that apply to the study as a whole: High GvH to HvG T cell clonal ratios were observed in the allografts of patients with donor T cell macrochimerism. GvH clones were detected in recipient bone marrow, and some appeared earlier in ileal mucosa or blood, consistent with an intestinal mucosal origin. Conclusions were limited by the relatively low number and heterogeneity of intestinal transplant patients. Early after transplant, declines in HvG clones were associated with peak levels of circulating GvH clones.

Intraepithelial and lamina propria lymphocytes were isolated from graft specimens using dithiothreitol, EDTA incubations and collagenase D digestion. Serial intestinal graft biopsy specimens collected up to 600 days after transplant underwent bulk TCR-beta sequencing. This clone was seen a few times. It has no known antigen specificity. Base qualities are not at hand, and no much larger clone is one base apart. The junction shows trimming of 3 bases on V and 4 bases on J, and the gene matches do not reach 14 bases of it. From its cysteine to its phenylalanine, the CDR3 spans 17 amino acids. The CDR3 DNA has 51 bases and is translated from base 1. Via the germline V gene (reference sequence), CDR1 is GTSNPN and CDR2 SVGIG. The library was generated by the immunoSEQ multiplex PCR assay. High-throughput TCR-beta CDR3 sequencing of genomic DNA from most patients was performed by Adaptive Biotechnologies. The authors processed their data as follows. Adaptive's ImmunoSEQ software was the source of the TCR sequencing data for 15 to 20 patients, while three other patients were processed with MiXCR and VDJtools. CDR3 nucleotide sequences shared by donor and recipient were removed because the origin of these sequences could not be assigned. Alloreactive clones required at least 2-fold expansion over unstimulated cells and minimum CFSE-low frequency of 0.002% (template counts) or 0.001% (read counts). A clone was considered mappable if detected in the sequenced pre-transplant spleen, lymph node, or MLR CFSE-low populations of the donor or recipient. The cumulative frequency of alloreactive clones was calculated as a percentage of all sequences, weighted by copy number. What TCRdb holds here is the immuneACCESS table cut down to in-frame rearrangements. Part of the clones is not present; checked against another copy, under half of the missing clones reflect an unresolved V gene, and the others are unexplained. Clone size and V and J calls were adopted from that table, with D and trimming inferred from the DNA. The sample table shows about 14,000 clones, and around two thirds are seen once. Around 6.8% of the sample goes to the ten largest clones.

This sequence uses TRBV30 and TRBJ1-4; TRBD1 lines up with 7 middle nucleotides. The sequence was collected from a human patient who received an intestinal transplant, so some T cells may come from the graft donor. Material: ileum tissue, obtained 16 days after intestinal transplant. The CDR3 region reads CAWSDGRARGINEKLFF. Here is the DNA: TGTGCCTGGAGCGATGGCCGCGCCAGGGGGATTAATGAAAAACTGTTTTTT.